Below, 12 T cell receptor beta chains from the same sample are listed, as sequenced in a study of blood T cell repertoires in COVID-19. The protocol was immunoSEQ multiplex PCR, while the TCRdb copy is restricted to in-frame clones and leaves out a portion. The sample lists 80,000 to 85,000 clones, around 80% occurring once. The sample was peripheral blood. The source of these receptors is a human donor in a cohort sampled during active COVID-19.

This chain connects TRBV7-9 to TRBJ2-5, with 7 bases fitting TRBD1. From germline, CDR1 is SEHNR and CDR2 FQNEAQ (reference sequence). The CDR3 extends over 13 amino acids. Losses at the gene ends were 5 bases for V and 2 bases for J; bases not matched to a gene: 2. This CDR3 reads CASSRQGQETQYF. In nucleotides, the CDR3 is TGTGCCAGCAGCCGACAGGGTCAAGAGACCCAGTACTTC.

This clone was seen a handful of times. The chain couples TRBV5-6 to TRBJ1-1; TRBD1 might be the D (5 bases). CDR1 is SGHDT, CDR2 YYEEEE, per germline. Trimming pared 1 base from V and 3 bases from J, leaving 10 bases between. The CDR3 covers 14 residues. CDR3 loop: CASSLQGEDTEAFF. The CDR3 nucleotides read TGTGCCAGCAGCTTGCAGGGTGAGGACACTGAAGCTTTCTTT.

Many counts were recorded for this clone. The gene calls are TRBV2 and TRBJ1-1, with D possibly matching TRBD1 (5 bases). The germline V and J ends were trimmed by 6 bases and 1 base, with 12 bases remaining between them. Germline V gene data show CDR1 as SNHLY and CDR2 as FYNNEI. The CDR3 contains 14 residues. This CDR3 is CASRDMWPNTEAFF. CDR3 nucleotide sequence: TGTGCCAGCAGGGACATGTGGCCGAACACTGAAGCTTTCTTT.

This chain connects TRBV10-3 to TRBJ2-7; 10 positions agree with TRBD1. The CDR3 is 16 amino acids. CDR1 is ENHRY, CDR2 SYGVKD, per germline. V lost 6 bases to trimming and J lost 2 bases; unmatched junction nucleotides: 10. This chain's CDR3 is CAIRDPAGTGAYEQYF. The CDR3 DNA is TGTGCCATCAGGGATCCTGCCGGGACAGGGGCCTACGAGCAGTACTTC.

The chain is built from TRBV7-9 and TRBJ1-6; 9 bases are a match to TRBD1. The CDR3 runs 16 residues. After removal of 1 base from V and 11 bases from J, the junction contained 9 bases not matched to a gene. CDR1 and CDR2 from the germline V gene are SEHNR and FQNEAQ (reference sequence). CDR3 sequence: CASSLDLGQGRAPLHF. DNA for the CDR3: TGTGCCAGCAGCTTAGATTTGGGACAGGGACGGGCACCCCTCCACTTT.

DNA of the CDR3: TGTGCCAGCAGCGTAGAGGGAGGGGGCACAGATACGCAGTATTTT. Its translation is CASSVEGGGTDTQYF. This chain links TRBV9 with TRBJ2-3; 7 nucleotides line up with TRBD2. The CDR3 is made up of 15 amino acids. Germline V gene sequence: CDR1 SGDLS, CDR2 YYNGEE. The J segment lost 1 base and the V segment lost 0 bases, leaving 2 bases of the junction unmatched.

V is TRBV10-3 and J is TRBJ2-1; TRBD2 agrees at 13 bases. V dropped 9 bases and J dropped 7; count of bases not matched to a gene: 6. The V gene's germline CDR1 is ENHRY and CDR2 SYGVKD. The CDR3 length is 14 residues. This CDR3 reads CAIRETSGGNEQFF. The CDR3 DNA reads TGTGCCATACGGGAGACTAGCGGGGGGAATGAGCAGTTCTTC.

The chain is built from TRBV27 and TRBJ2-4; 14 positions match TRBD2. J gave up 2 bases and V 3 bases, and 9 bases lay outside the gene matches. The CDR3 loop spans 19 amino acids. Per the germline V gene, CDR1 is MNHEY and CDR2 is SMNVEV (reference sequence). CDR3 coding DNA: TGTGCCAGCAGTTTCCGACTAGCGGGGGGGCTTGGGTCCAAAAACATTCAGTACTTC. Translating gives CASSFRLAGGLGSKNIQYF.

The J gene is TRBJ1-2, the V gene TRBV12-3 or TRBV12-4, with D possibly TRBD1 on 5 matching bases. The V end lost 3 bases, the J end lost 8 bases, and 13 bases lay between the germline ends. The CDR3 contains 13 residues. CDR3 sequence: CASSFHGAGGYTF. The CDR3 DNA follows: TGTGCCAGCAGTTTCCACGGGGCGGGGGGCTACACCTTC.

This chain uses TRBV28 with TRBJ2-7; D is undetermined. Between the trimmed V and J ends, which lost 5 bases and 8 bases, there was a span of 16 bases. CDR1 is MDHEN, CDR2 SYDVKM, per germline. This CDR3 comprises 13 residues. CDR3: CASSPNYNNQQYF. DNA of the CDR3: TGTGCCAGCAGTCCTAACTACAATAACCAGCAGTACTTC.

V gene TRBV19 combines with J gene TRBJ1-1; 8 bases are shared with TRBD1. The CDR3 covers 16 residues. Germline V gives CDR1 LNHDA, CDR2 SQIVND (reference sequence). The V and J ends lost 3 bases and 2 bases, in that order; junction bases with no gene match: 8. The CDR3 is CASSMPGQGVNTEAFF. In nucleotides, the CDR3 is TGTGCCAGTAGTATGCCCGGACAGGGTGTCAACACTGAAGCTTTCTTT.

The rearrangement joins TRBV15 to TRBJ2-3, with 7 bases identical to TRBD1. Germline CDR1 reads LNHNV; CDR2 reads YYDKDF (reference sequence). The CDR3 covers 23 residues. The trim removed 1 base at V and 0 bases at J, leaving 25 bases unmatched. The CDR3 loop is CATSRGPGQETPRTGTSTDTQYF. CDR3 in DNA: TGTGCCACCAGCAGAGGCCCAGGACAGGAGACTCCTCGGACCGGAACTAGCACAGATACGCAGTATTTT.